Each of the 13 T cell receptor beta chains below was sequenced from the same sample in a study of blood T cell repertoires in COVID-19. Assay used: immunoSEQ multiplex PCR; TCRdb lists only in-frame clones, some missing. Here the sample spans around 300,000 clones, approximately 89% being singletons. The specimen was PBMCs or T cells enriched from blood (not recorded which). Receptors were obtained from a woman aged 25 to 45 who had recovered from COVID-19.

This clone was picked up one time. The CDR3: CASSLAGVDTQYF. CDR3 bases: TGTGCCAGCAGCTTGGCCGGGGTAGATACGCAGTATTTT. The V call is TRBV5-4, the J call TRBJ2-3, with a tentative D call TRBD2 (5 bases). CDR1 is SGHNT and CDR2 is YYREEE in the germline V gene (reference sequence). This CDR3 region has 13 residues. Deletions cut 0 bases from V and 5 bases from J, with 7 bases between.

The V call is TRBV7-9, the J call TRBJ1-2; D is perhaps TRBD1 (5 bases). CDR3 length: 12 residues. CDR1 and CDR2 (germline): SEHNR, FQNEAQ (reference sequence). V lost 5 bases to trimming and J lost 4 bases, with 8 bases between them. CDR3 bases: TGTGCCAGCAGCGAAGACAGCTATGGCTACACCTTC. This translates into CASSEDSYGYTF.

The CDR3 DNA sequence: TGTGCCAGCAGCGACATCTATAGCACAGATACGCAGTATTTT. Translating it yields CASSDIYSTDTQYF. The chain uses TRBV7-2 and TRBJ2-3; no clear D. The CDR3 has 14 residues. V gave up 5 bases and J gave up 0 bases, with 9 bases separating them. Looked up from germline, CDR1 is SGHTA and CDR2 is FQGNSA.

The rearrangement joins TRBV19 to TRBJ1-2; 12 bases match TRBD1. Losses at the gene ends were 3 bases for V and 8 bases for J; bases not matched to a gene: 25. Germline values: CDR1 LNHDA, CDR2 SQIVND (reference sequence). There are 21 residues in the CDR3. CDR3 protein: CASSISWWRISPGTGGGGYTF. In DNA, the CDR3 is TGTGCCAGTAGTATCTCCTGGTGGCGAATAAGTCCCGGGACAGGGGGCGGAGGCTACACCTTC. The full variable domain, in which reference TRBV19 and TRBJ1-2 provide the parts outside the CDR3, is DGGITQSPKYLFRKEGQNVTLSCEQNLNHDAMYWYRQDPGQGLRLIYYSQIVNDFQKGDIAEGYSVSREKKESFPLTVTSAQKNPTAFYLCASSISWWRISPGTGGGGYTFGSGTRLTVV.

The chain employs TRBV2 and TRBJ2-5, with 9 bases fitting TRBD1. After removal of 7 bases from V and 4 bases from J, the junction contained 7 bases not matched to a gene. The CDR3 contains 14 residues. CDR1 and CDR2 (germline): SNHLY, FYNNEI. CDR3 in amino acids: CASKDRGGRETQYF. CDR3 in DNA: TGTGCCAGCAAGGACAGGGGTGGGAGAGAGACCCAGTACTTC.

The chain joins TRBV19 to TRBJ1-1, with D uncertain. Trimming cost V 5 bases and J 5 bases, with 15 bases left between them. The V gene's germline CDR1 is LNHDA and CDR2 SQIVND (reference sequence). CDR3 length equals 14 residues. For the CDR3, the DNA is TGTGCCAGTAGTTTTCGAGGGCGTGAGACTGAAGCTTTCTTT. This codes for CASSFRGRETEAFF.

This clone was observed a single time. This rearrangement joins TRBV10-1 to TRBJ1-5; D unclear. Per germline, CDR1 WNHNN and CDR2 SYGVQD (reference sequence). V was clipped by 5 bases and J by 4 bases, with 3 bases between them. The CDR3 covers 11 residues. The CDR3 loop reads CASSLNQPQHF. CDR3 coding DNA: TGCGCCAGCAGTCTTAATCAGCCCCAGCATTTT.

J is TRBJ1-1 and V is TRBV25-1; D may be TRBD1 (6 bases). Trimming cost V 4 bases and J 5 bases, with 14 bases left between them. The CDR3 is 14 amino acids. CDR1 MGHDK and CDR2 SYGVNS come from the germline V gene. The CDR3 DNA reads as TGTGCCAGCAGTGTAACAGGGAGTTGGACTGAAGCTTTCTTT. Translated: CASSVTGSWTEAFF.

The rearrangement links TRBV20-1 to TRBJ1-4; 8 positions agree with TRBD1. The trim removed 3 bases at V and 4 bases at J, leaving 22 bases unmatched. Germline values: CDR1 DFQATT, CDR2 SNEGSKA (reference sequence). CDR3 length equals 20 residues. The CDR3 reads CSASSGQEVLRRRYNEKLFF. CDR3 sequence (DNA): TGCAGTGCTAGTTCGGGACAGGAGGTACTTAGAAGACGATATAATGAAAAACTGTTTTTT.

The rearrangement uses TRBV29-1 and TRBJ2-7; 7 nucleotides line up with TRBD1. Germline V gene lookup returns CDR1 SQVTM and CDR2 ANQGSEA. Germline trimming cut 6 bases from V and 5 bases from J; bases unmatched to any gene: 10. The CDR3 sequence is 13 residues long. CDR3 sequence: CSVQTGPRDEQYF. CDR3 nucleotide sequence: TGCAGCGTCCAGACAGGGCCCAGGGACGAGCAGTACTTC.

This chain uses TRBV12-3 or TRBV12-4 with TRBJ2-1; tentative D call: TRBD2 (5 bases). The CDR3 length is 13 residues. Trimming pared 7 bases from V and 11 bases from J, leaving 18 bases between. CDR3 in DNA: TGTGCCAGCACCCAACGAACGGAGGCAAAGCAGTTCTTC. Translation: CASTQRTEAKQFF.

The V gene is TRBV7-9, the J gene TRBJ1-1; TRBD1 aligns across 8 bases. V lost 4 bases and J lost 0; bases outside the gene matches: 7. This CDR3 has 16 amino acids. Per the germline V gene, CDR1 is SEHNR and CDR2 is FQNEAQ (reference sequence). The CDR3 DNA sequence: TGTGCCAGCAGCTCCCCGACAGGGGCCTTGAACACTGAAGCTTTCTTT. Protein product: CASSSPTGALNTEAFF.

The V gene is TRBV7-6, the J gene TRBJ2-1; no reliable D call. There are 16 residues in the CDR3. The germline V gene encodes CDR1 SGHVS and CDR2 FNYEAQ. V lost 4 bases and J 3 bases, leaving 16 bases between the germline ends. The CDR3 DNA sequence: TGTGCCAGCAGCTCCCTTCCTCGCGAACTCTACAATGAGCAGTTCTTC. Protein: CASSSLPRELYNEQFF. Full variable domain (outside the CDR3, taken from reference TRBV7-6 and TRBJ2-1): GAGVSQSPRYKVTKRGQDVALRCDPISGHVSLYWYRQALGQGPEFLTYFNYEAQQDKSGLPNDRFSAERPEGSISTLTIQRTEQRDSAMYRCASSSLPRELYNEQFFGPGTRLTVL.